The clone carrying this T cell receptor beta chain has a handful of counts. Its antigen is unknown. Other DNA sequences in the sample encode the same CDR3. The germline V gene encodes CDR1 DFQATT and CDR2 SNEGSKA (reference sequence). With 0 bases removed from V and 4 bases from J, the gap between germline ends came to 1 base. The CDR3 contains 11 residues. This specimen belongs to a study of shared clonotypes between healthy human individuals. Overall study results and limits: Non-shared clonotypes had lower generation probabilities than those shared by all four donors.

CD45RO-negative CD8 cells positively selected for CCR7 made up the naive population, which excluded terminally differentiated effector memory CD45RA+ cells. Sequenced by immunoSEQ multiplex PCR; TCRdb stores in-frame clones only, minus some. Among more than 2 million clones listed, over 85% were seen once. The receptor comes from a man between 18 and 29 years old in good health. Some clones in this sample may be carry-over from other donors' samples. The chain combines TRBV20-1 with TRBJ2-1; the D is unclear. The sequenced sample consisted of naive CD8+ T cells from PBMCs. The CDR3 loop reads CSAREYNEQFF. The CDR3, as DNA: TGCAGTGCTAGAGAATACAATGAGCAGTTCTTC.